This T cell receptor (beta chain) came from a study of PD-1 blockade in mismatch repair-deficient tumors (dated by TCRdb to 2015 to 2018). Broadly, across the study: Between late 2013 and late 2016, some 92 consecutive patients with about 11 mismatch repair-deficient cancer types, all previously treated and progressing, were enrolled in the trial. Tumor-associated T cell clones in the peripheral blood of patients responding to PD-1 blockade were tracked using deep sequencing of TCR CDR3 regions. Results and caveats for the whole study, not just this receptor: Tumor-resident clones, often undetectable in blood before treatment, expanded rapidly after pembrolizumab and then contracted, generally before radiologic responses.

The CDR3 contains 15 residues, cysteine and phenylalanine counted. This entry keeps only the CDR3 DNA: 45 bases, framed from base 1. In the germline V gene, CDR1 corresponds to SGHRS and CDR2 to YFSETQ. V was cut back by 4 bases and J by 2 bases, leaving a gap of 14 bases between them. The protocol used for the library was the immunoSEQ multiplex PCR assay. Not all clones reach the TCRdb copy of this immuneACCESS table, which keeps in-frame sequences only. Checked studies attribute under half of the gap to unresolved V genes and leave the rest unexplained. The sample contains about 34,000 clones, more than 70% of them found a single time. 3% to 4% of the sample goes to the ten largest clones. Worth noting for this clone: There is no known antigen for this receptor. No base-level quality is on record; no much larger clone is a single base apart.

Mismatch repair deficiency in every enrolled patient was established by polymerase chain reaction or immunohistochemistry. TCR sequencing was performed for a few patients who responded to pembrolizumab therapy. Pembrolizumab PD-1 blockade was prospectively tested in advanced mismatch repair-deficient cancers, regardless of tissue of origin, in the phase II trial. Serial peripheral blood T cell samples were collected before and at multiple times after starting PD-1 blockade. Blood sampling times were expressed in weeks after the first pembrolizumab dose. The clonotype comes from an adult with mismatch repair-deficient cancer. The sequence links TRBV5-1 to TRBJ2-3; matching of 6 bases hints at TRBD1 as the D gene. The specimen comprised PBMCs, sampled roughly 6 weeks after starting pembrolizumab. The DNA sequence is given as TGCGCCAGCAGCACCCCCGGGACAAACACAGATACGCAGTATTTT. It translates as CASSTPGTNTDTQYF. Reference TRBV5-1 and TRBJ2-3 genes cover what lies past the CDR3, so the full variable domain is KAGVTQTPRYLIKTRGQQVTLSCSPISGHRSVSWYQQTPGQGLQFLFEYFSETQRNKGNFPGRFSGRQFSNSRSEMNVSTLELGDSALYLCASSTPGTNTDTQYFGPGTRLTVL.